Below are 10 T cell receptor beta chains sequenced from a single sample in a study of T-cell reconstitution after alpha-beta-depleted transplantation in children. For TCRbeta, the library was prepared with unique molecular identifiers. TCRdb itself ran the PCR reads through MiXCR, one entry per CDR3 protein. The repertoire holds approximately 120,000 distinct CDR3 sequences, with about a tenth as singletons. The specimen was PBMCs, mostly from graft donor cells, collected 180 days after TCRalphabeta/CD19-depleted stem cell transplant. The receptors derive from a girl less than two years old who had a stem cell transplant for combined immunodeficiency, so the T cells may come from the graft donor.

This clonotype was seen more than once but under ten times. The V gene is TRBV5-1, the J gene TRBJ2-2; perhaps TRBD1 as D (7 bases). The germline gives CDR1 SGHRS, CDR2 YFSETQ. This CDR3 comprises 17 residues. V was pared by 3 bases and J by 5 bases, with 20 bases between. Written as DNA, the CDR3 is TGCGCCAGCAGCTACCCCTACCCAGGGGGGCGAACCGGGGAGCTGTTTTTT. This codes for CASSYPYPGGRTGELFF.

J is TRBJ2-7 and V is TRBV7-9, with D possibly being TRBD2 (6 bases). V was clipped by 5 bases and J by 6 bases, with 14 bases between them. CDR3 length: 13 amino acids. Germline V gives CDR1 SEHNR, CDR2 FQNEAQ (reference sequence). The DNA of the CDR3 is TGTGCCAGCAGCCCCGGCGGGGCGGCCGAGCAGTACTTC. This sequence encodes CASSPGGAAEQYF.

The chain recombines TRBV10-3 with TRBJ2-1; D might be TRBD1 (6 bases). The CDR3 sequence is 16 residues long. V gave up 2 bases and J gave up 2 bases, with 13 bases separating them. Germline V lookup: CDR1 ENHRY, CDR2 SYGVKD. Here the CDR3 DNA reads TGTGCCATCAGTGAGGGCGGACAGACCCCCTACAATGAGCAGTTCTTC. Translation: CAISEGGQTPYNEQFF.

This clonotype is a singleton in its sample. This sequence joins TRBV9 and TRBJ2-6; D uncertain. V gave up 0 bases and J gave up 0 bases, with 4 bases separating them. This CDR3 contains 15 residues. Per the germline V gene, CDR1 is SGDLS and CDR2 is YYNGEE. The CDR3 DNA is TGTGCCAGCAGCGTAGGAGGCTCTGGGGCCAACGTCCTGACTTTC. It codes for CASSVGGSGANVLTF.

The genes are TRBV28 and TRBJ2-3; 15 bases match TRBD2. Per the germline V gene, CDR1 is MDHEN and CDR2 is SYDVKM. The CDR3 is made up of 19 amino acids. V lost 5 bases to trimming and J lost 1 base; unmatched junction nucleotides: 10. In DNA form, the CDR3 reads TGTGCCAGCAGTGCCCCGGGACTAGCGGGGGGCGTAGGCACAGATACGCAGTATTTT. This gives the protein CASSAPGLAGGVGTDTQYF.

This clonotype occurred a few times. V usage is TRBV20-1 and J usage is TRBJ2-7; D is ambiguous. Looked up from germline, CDR1 is DFQATT and CDR2 is SNEGSKA (reference sequence). This CDR3 spans 12 amino acids. The V end was cut by 6 bases, the J end by 0 bases, with 9 bases between. The CDR3 sequence is CSAIIHSYEQYF. The CDR3 DNA sequence: TGCAGTGCAATTATTCACTCCTACGAGCAGTACTTC.

The CDR3 loop is CSVAGQGPLEQYF. CDR3 nucleotides: TGCAGCGTTGCGGGACAGGGCCCCCTCGAGCAGTACTTC. The J gene is TRBJ2-7, the V gene TRBV29-1; 9 nucleotides line up with TRBD1. The ends lost 4 bases at V and 6 bases at J; junction bases unmatched: 7. Germline CDR1 reads SQVTM; CDR2 reads ANQGSEA. The CDR3 loop spans 13 amino acids.

This clonotype was counted only a few times. The genes are TRBV29-1 and TRBJ2-7; 9 bases align to TRBD1. The CDR3 covers 14 residues. With 6 bases clipped from V and 2 bases from J, the junction kept 8 bases outside the gene matches. Germline loops: CDR1 SQVTM, CDR2 ANQGSEA. The CDR3: CSVGPRTGAYEQYF. CDR3 nucleotide sequence: TGCAGCGTGGGTCCCAGGACAGGGGCCTACGAGCAGTACTTC.

The chain is built from TRBV30 and TRBJ2-7; tentatively, D is TRBD1 (6 bases). This CDR3 comprises 11 residues. V lost 1 base to trimming and J lost 5 bases, with 6 bases between them. CDR1 is GTSNPN and CDR2 is SVGIG in the germline V gene (reference sequence). The CDR3 loop reads CAWSAGDEQYF. As DNA, the CDR3 is TGTGCCTGGAGTGCAGGGGACGAGCAGTACTTC. The whole variable domain, filled in from reference TRBV30 and TRBJ2-7, reads SQTIHQWPATLVQPVGSPLSLECTVEGTSNPNLYWYRQAAGRGLQLLFYSVGIGQISSEVPQNLSASRPQDRQFILSSKKLLLSDSGFYLCAWSAGDEQYFGPGTRLTVT.

This clonotype was recorded a few times. V and J are TRBV18 and TRBJ2-7; 7 bases fit TRBD1. The CDR3 has 15 amino acids. CDR1 and CDR2 (germline): KGHSH, LQKENI. V gave up 4 bases and J gave up 5 bases; unmatched junction bases: 11. CDR3 DNA sequence: TGTGCCAGCTCACTACAACCGGGACAGTCAGACGAGCAGTACTTC. Its translation is CASSLQPGQSDEQYF.